The 10 T cell receptor beta chains reported below all come from one sample, sequenced in a study of blood T cell repertoires in COVID-19. Data came from immunoSEQ multiplex PCR; TCRdb stores just in-frame clones and leaves some out. This table holds 200,000 to 250,000 clones, 83% found once. Sequencing used peripheral blood. All receptors come from a woman aged 25 to 45 with COVID-19, enrolled during active disease.

The genes are TRBV18 and TRBJ2-7; weak D call: TRBD1 (5 bases). Trimming stripped 2 bases from V and 1 base from J, with 9 bases between. In germline, CDR1 is KGHSH, CDR2 LQKENI. This CDR3 is 14 amino acids long. CDR3 DNA: TGTGCCAGCTCACCAAGGGGTTCTTCCTACGAGCAGTACTTC. As protein: CASSPRGSSYEQYF.

The chain is built from TRBV7-9 and TRBJ1-2, with no clear D. Germline-derived CDR1 and CDR2 are SEHNR and FQNEAQ (reference sequence). The CDR3 has 11 residues. V lost 1 base to trimming and J lost 10 bases, with 7 bases between them. As DNA, the CDR3 is TGTGCCAGCAGCTTAGGCGGCGACTACACCTTC. Its protein is CASSLGGDYTF.

CDR3 region: CASRASSGSYNEQFF. The CDR3 nucleotides read TGTGCCAGCAGGGCTTCGAGCGGTTCCTACAATGAGCAGTTCTTC. The V call is TRBV6-6, the J call TRBJ2-1, with D possibly matching TRBD2 (5 bases). Germline V gene sequence: CDR1 MNHNY, CDR2 SVGAGI (reference sequence). The CDR3 spans 15 residues. V was cut by 6 bases and J by 1 base, with 13 bases left in between.

The rearrangement joins TRBV12-5 to TRBJ2-6, with unresolved D. The V end lost 6 bases, the J end lost 4 bases, and 10 bases lay between the germline ends. Looked up from germline, CDR1 is LGHNT and CDR2 is FRNRAP. CDR3 length equals 14 residues. CDR3 protein: CASGEPGGANVLTF. CDR3 nucleotides: TGTGCTAGTGGCGAACCCGGGGGGGCCAACGTCCTGACTTTC.

The V and J genes are TRBV13 and TRBJ2-7; possible D gene TRBD2, 6 bases. With 5 bases removed from V and 1 base from J, the gap between germline ends came to 15 bases. CDR1 PRHDT and CDR2 FYEKMQ come from the germline V gene (reference sequence). The CDR3 loop spans 15 amino acids. CDR3 DNA: TGTGCCAGCAGCCGGGGACGGGAGACTTCCTACGAGCAGTACTTC. Translated: CASSRGRETSYEQYF.

The gene calls are TRBV7-9 and TRBJ1-5, with D perhaps matching TRBD1 (5 bases). The CDR3 is 16 amino acids. The V end was cut by 0 bases, the J end by 4 bases, with 13 bases between. Germline assignment: CDR1 SEHNR and CDR2 FQNEAQ (reference sequence). CDR3 coding DNA: TGTGCCAGCAGCTTAGCCGGGACTGGGGGTAATCAGCCCCAGCATTTT. Its protein is CASSLAGTGGNQPQHF. The entire variable domain, with the rest obtained from reference TRBV7-9 and TRBJ1-5, is as follows: DTGVSQNPRHKITKRGQNVTFRCDPISEHNRLYWYRQTLGQGPEFLTYFQNEAQLEKSRLLSDRFSAERPKGSFSTLEIQRTEQGDSAMYLCASSLAGTGGNQPQHFGDGTRLSIL.

The chain combines TRBV11-2 with TRBJ2-1; D is unclear. CDR1 is SGHAT, CDR2 FQNNGV, per germline. The CDR3 totals 13 residues. The V and J ends lost 5 bases and 4 bases respectively, with 9 bases between them. The CDR3 region is CASSLDLYNEQFF. In DNA, the CDR3 is TGTGCCAGCAGCCTCGACTTGTACAATGAGCAGTTCTTC. The full variable domain, completed using reference TRBV11-2 and TRBJ2-1, is EAGVAQSPRYKIIEKRQSVAFWCNPISGHATLYWYQQILGQGPKLLIQFQNNGVVDDSQLPKDRFSAERLKGVDSTLKIQPAKLEDSAVYLCASSLDLYNEQFFGPGTRLTVL.

The J gene is TRBJ2-1, the V gene TRBV30; TRBD2 matches 10 bases. The CDR3 totals 16 residues. V was pared by 3 bases and J by 3 bases, with 8 bases of the junction left unmatched. Germline loops: CDR1 GTSNPN, CDR2 SVGIG (reference sequence). The DNA of the CDR3 is TGTGCCTGGAGCTCTAGCGGGAGAATGGTCTACAATGAGCAGTTCTTC. Its protein product is CAWSSSGRMVYNEQFF.

V is TRBV30 and J is TRBJ2-7; the match to TRBD1 covers 9 bases. The CDR3 consists of 15 residues. The V gene's germline CDR1 is GTSNPN and CDR2 SVGIG (reference sequence). The ends lost 2 bases at V and 1 base at J; junction bases unmatched: 6. This CDR3 is CAWSLGQGRSYEQYF. DNA for the CDR3: TGTGCCTGGAGTCTCGGACAGGGGCGATCCTACGAGCAGTACTTC.

This clone appeared a few times. The V call is TRBV4-3, the J call TRBJ2-7, with D possibly matching TRBD2 (5 bases). CDR3 length: 13 residues. V was cut by 3 bases and J by 6 bases, with 12 bases left in between. The V gene's germline CDR1 is LGHNA and CDR2 YSLEER. The CDR3 loop reads CASSHSRAGEQYF. DNA of the CDR3: TGCGCCAGCAGCCACTCGAGGGCAGGCGAGCAGTACTTC.